This is a list of T cell receptor beta chains from one sample in a study of T cells in Graves' hyperthyroidism and ophthalmopathy. TCRdb re-analysed the multiplex PCR reads in MiXCR, keeping a single row per CDR3 protein. Of 660,000 or so distinct CDR3 sequences listed, 45% are singletons. Sequences were obtained from peripheral blood or thyroid tissue (not recorded which). These receptors came from an adult man with Graves' disease, either hyperthyroidism or ophthalmopathy (not recorded which). CDR3s include the opening cysteine and the closing phenylalanine or tryptophan. The order of the fields is J gene, clone size, V gene, CDR3 length, D gene, CDR3 DNA, CDR3 protein. A D gene is named only where the DNA matches it firmly. Clone size is given for some rows only: seen once, a few or many times, or a class if the clone is expanded.

j_gene: TRBJ2-7
abundance: few
v_gene: TRBV7-9
len: 13
d_gene: -
CDR3nt: TGTGCCAGCAGCCAAGAGCGGCTGCTCGAGCAGTACTTC
CDR3aa: CASSQERLLEQYF

j_gene: TRBJ2-2
abundance: -
v_gene: TRBV10-3
len: 16
d_gene: TRBD1
CDR3nt: TGTGCCATCAGCGTGGGACAGGCCGGGGACACCGGGGAGCTGTTTTTT
CDR3aa: CAISVGQAGDTGELFF

j_gene: TRBJ1-1
abundance: many
v_gene: TRBV24-1
len: 15
d_gene: -
CDR3nt: TGTGCCACCAGCTCTGGGGGGGGAAAGAACACTGAAGCTTTCTTT
CDR3aa: CATSSGGGKNTEAFF

j_gene: TRBJ1-6
abundance: -
v_gene: TRBV11-2
len: 15
d_gene: -
CDR3nt: TGTGCCAGCAGCTTAGGGGCAGGGGTAAATTCACCCCTCTACTTT
CDR3aa: CASSLGAGVNSPLYF

j_gene: TRBJ1-5
abundance: -
v_gene: TRBV2
len: 18
d_gene: -
CDR3nt: TGTGCCAGCAGTTTAGAGGGTTTTGGGGGGGGCCCGAATCAGCCCCAGCATTTT
CDR3aa: CASSLEGFGGGPNQPQHF

j_gene: TRBJ2-5
abundance: -
v_gene: TRBV20-1
len: 17
d_gene: -
CDR3nt: TGCAGTGCTACAACAGGGGAGGGTCTGGGGCTGGCAGAGACCCAGTACTTC
CDR3aa: CSATTGEGLGLAETQYF

j_gene: TRBJ1-1
abundance: few
v_gene: TRBV7-9
len: 16
d_gene: TRBD1
CDR3nt: TGTGCCAGCAGCCAAGATGGGACAGGTTTGGGCACTGAAGCTTTCTTT
CDR3aa: CASSQDGTGLGTEAFF

j_gene: TRBJ1-2
abundance: once
v_gene: TRBV10-3
len: 13
d_gene: -
CDR3nt: TGTGCCATCAGGGACGCCGGACTTTATGGCTACACCTTC
CDR3aa: CAIRDAGLYGYTF

j_gene: TRBJ1-1
abundance: -
v_gene: TRBV6-5
len: 14
d_gene: TRBD1
CDR3nt: TGTGCCAGCAGTTCACCCGACAGGGCTGTAGGAGCTTTCTTT
CDR3aa: CASSSPDRAVGAFF

j_gene: TRBJ1-2
abundance: -
v_gene: TRBV29-1
len: 14
d_gene: -
CDR3nt: TGCAGCGTAGCACCCGGACTCTCAAACTATGGCTACACCTTC
CDR3aa: CSVAPGLSNYGYTF

j_gene: TRBJ2-7
abundance: -
v_gene: TRBV7-9
len: 14
d_gene: -
CDR3nt: TGTGCCAGCAGCTCCGCCGGGCTCCACTACGAGCAGTACTTC
CDR3aa: CASSSAGLHYEQYF

j_gene: TRBJ2-2
abundance: once
v_gene: TRBV20-1
len: 13
d_gene: -
CDR3nt: TGCAGTGCTAGACCACACGGAACCGGGGAGCTGTTTTTT
CDR3aa: CSARPHGTGELFF

j_gene: TRBJ2-7
abundance: -
v_gene: TRBV7-2
len: 14
d_gene: TRBD1
CDR3nt: TGTGCCAGCAGTATAGGACAGGAGTACTACGAGCAGTACTTC
CDR3aa: CASSIGQEYYEQYF

j_gene: TRBJ2-5
abundance: many
v_gene: TRBV2
len: 13
d_gene: TRBD1
CDR3nt: TGTGCCAGCAGCATTGGGACAGTAGAGACCCAGTACTTC
CDR3aa: CASSIGTVETQYF

j_gene: TRBJ1-1
abundance: -
v_gene: TRBV7-9
len: 15
d_gene: TRBD1
CDR3nt: TGTGCCAGCAGCCTACCCCGGGACAGCAAAACTGAAGCTTTCTTT
CDR3aa: CASSLPRDSKTEAFF

j_gene: TRBJ1-2
abundance: -
v_gene: TRBV14
len: 15
d_gene: -
CDR3nt: TGTGCCAGCAGCCAAGGATGGACCGTTAACTATGGCTACACCTTC
CDR3aa: CASSQGWTVNYGYTF

j_gene: TRBJ1-6
abundance: -
v_gene: TRBV25-1
len: 15
d_gene: TRBD1
CDR3nt: TGTGCCAGCAGGAAAAAGGGACAGCATTTTTCACCCCTCCACTTT
CDR3aa: CASRKKGQHFSPLHF

j_gene: TRBJ2-5
abundance: -
v_gene: TRBV7-6
len: 16
d_gene: TRBD1
CDR3nt: TGTGCCAGCAGCTGGACTACAGGGGGCTCAAAAGAGACCCAGTACTTC
CDR3aa: CASSWTTGGSKETQYF

j_gene: TRBJ1-5
abundance: -
v_gene: TRBV19
len: 14
d_gene: -
CDR3nt: TGTGCCTGGAGCCAAATGGGGGGCGGTCAGCCCCAGCATTTT
CDR3aa: CAWSQMGGGQPQHF

j_gene: TRBJ1-1
abundance: -
v_gene: TRBV2
len: 14
d_gene: -
CDR3nt: TGTGCCAGCAGTGAAGGACGGGTGAACACTGAAGCTTTCTTT
CDR3aa: CASSEGRVNTEAFF

j_gene: TRBJ2-7
abundance: -
v_gene: TRBV19
len: 14
d_gene: -
CDR3nt: TGTGCCAGTAGTATAGAGATCGGCAACTACGAGCAGTACTTC
CDR3aa: CASSIEIGNYEQYF

j_gene: TRBJ2-5
abundance: -
v_gene: TRBV20-1
len: 13
d_gene: -
CDR3nt: TGCAGTGCTAGAGATACTAGAAGGGAGACCCAGTACTTC
CDR3aa: CSARDTRRETQYF

j_gene: TRBJ1-1
abundance: few
v_gene: TRBV10-2
len: 13
d_gene: -
CDR3nt: TGTGCCAGCAGCAGTGCGCGCGGGACTGAAGCTTTCTTT
CDR3aa: CASSSARGTEAFF

j_gene: TRBJ1-1
abundance: many
v_gene: TRBV5-1
len: 14
d_gene: -
CDR3nt: TGCGCCAGCAGCTTCGGGGAGGGAGAAACTGAAGCTTTCTTT
CDR3aa: CASSFGEGETEAFF

j_gene: TRBJ2-6
abundance: many
v_gene: TRBV10-3
len: 11
d_gene: -
CDR3nt: TGTGCCATCAGTGAAGGGGACGTCCTGACTTTC
CDR3aa: CAISEGDVLTF

j_gene: TRBJ1-2
abundance: -
v_gene: TRBV18
len: 15
d_gene: -
CDR3nt: TGTGCCAGCTCACCACCGATGCAGGGCGCGGATGGCTACACCTTC
CDR3aa: CASSPPMQGADGYTF

j_gene: TRBJ1-1
abundance: few
v_gene: TRBV3-1
len: 13
d_gene: -
CDR3nt: TGTGCCAGCAGCCAAGATCGGGCGGGGATGGCTTTCTTT
CDR3aa: CASSQDRAGMAFF

j_gene: TRBJ1-1
abundance: few
v_gene: TRBV29-1
len: 15
d_gene: -
CDR3nt: TGCAGCGTTGAGGGGGGTCTTACTATGAACACTGAAGCTTTCTTT
CDR3aa: CSVEGGLTMNTEAFF

j_gene: TRBJ2-7
abundance: few
v_gene: TRBV20-1
len: 14
d_gene: -
CDR3nt: TGCAGTGCTAGATCGGCACCCACCCACTACGAGCAGTACTTC
CDR3aa: CSARSAPTHYEQYF

j_gene: TRBJ2-7
abundance: -
v_gene: TRBV24-1
len: 16
d_gene: -
CDR3nt: TGTGCCACCAGTGAGGGAGGGGGGGTAGAGTGCTACGAGCAGTACTTC
CDR3aa: CATSEGGGVECYEQYF

j_gene: TRBJ1-6
abundance: -
v_gene: TRBV20-1
len: 14
d_gene: TRBD1
CDR3nt: TGCAGTGTTTCACCGGGACAGGGGAATTCACCCCTCCACTTT
CDR3aa: CSVSPGQGNSPLHF

j_gene: TRBJ1-2
abundance: few
v_gene: TRBV9
len: 14
d_gene: -
CDR3nt: TGTGCCAGCAGCGTAGGGACGGCTACCTATGGCTACACCTTC
CDR3aa: CASSVGTATYGYTF

j_gene: TRBJ1-3
abundance: few
v_gene: TRBV6-6
len: 15
d_gene: TRBD1
CDR3nt: TGTGCCAGCAGTTCATACAGGGGGCCTGGAAACACCATATATTTT
CDR3aa: CASSSYRGPGNTIYF

j_gene: TRBJ1-2
abundance: -
v_gene: TRBV15
len: 16
d_gene: -
CDR3nt: TGTGCCACCAGCAGAGATCATCTTGGGGCTGAGTATGGCTACACCTTC
CDR3aa: CATSRDHLGAEYGYTF

j_gene: TRBJ2-5
abundance: -
v_gene: TRBV25-1
len: 16
d_gene: TRBD1
CDR3nt: TGTGCCAGCAGTGAAACCCGACAGGGGCTCTCCCAGACCCAGTACTTC
CDR3aa: CASSETRQGLSQTQYF

j_gene: TRBJ1-6
abundance: few
v_gene: TRBV20-1
len: 17
d_gene: TRBD1
CDR3nt: TGCAGTGCTAGAGATCATGGGACAGGGGCTGGTAATTCACCCCTCCACTTT
CDR3aa: CSARDHGTGAGNSPLHF

j_gene: TRBJ1-1
abundance: many
v_gene: TRBV15
len: 12
d_gene: -
CDR3nt: TGTGCCACCAGCAGAGTTCCGGGGGAAGCTTTCTTT
CDR3aa: CATSRVPGEAFF

j_gene: TRBJ1-1
abundance: -
v_gene: TRBV29-1
len: 13
d_gene: -
CDR3nt: TGCAGCGTCGTTGGCGGGAGATTTACTGAAGCTTTCTTT
CDR3aa: CSVVGGRFTEAFF

j_gene: TRBJ1-4
abundance: -
v_gene: TRBV10-3
len: 15
d_gene: TRBD1
CDR3nt: TGTGCCAGCATGAACTCCGGGACAGGGAATCAAAAACTGTTTTTT
CDR3aa: CASMNSGTGNQKLFF

j_gene: TRBJ1-5
abundance: many
v_gene: TRBV29-1
len: 11
d_gene: -
CDR3nt: TGCAGCGTCCGCGGGGACCGGCCCCAGCATTTT
CDR3aa: CSVRGDRPQHF

j_gene: TRBJ2-7
abundance: many
v_gene: TRBV6-5
len: 13
d_gene: TRBD1
CDR3nt: TGTGCCAGCAGTTCGGACAGGACCTACGAGCAGTACTTC
CDR3aa: CASSSDRTYEQYF

j_gene: TRBJ1-1
abundance: -
v_gene: TRBV7-2
len: 13
d_gene: -
CDR3nt: TGTGCCAGCAGATCGGGGGGGGGAGATGAAGCTTTCTTT
CDR3aa: CASRSGGGDEAFF

j_gene: TRBJ1-3
abundance: many
v_gene: TRBV2
len: 15
d_gene: -
CDR3nt: TGTGCCAGCAGCGGCTCCGGGGAGTCGGGAAACACCATATATTTT
CDR3aa: CASSGSGESGNTIYF

j_gene: TRBJ2-5
abundance: many
v_gene: TRBV7-2
len: 12
d_gene: -
CDR3nt: TGTGCCAGCAGCTTAAACGGGGAGACCCAGTACTTC
CDR3aa: CASSLNGETQYF

j_gene: TRBJ2-7
abundance: -
v_gene: TRBV6-5
len: 13
d_gene: -
CDR3nt: TGTGCCAGCAGTTACCTCACTAAGGGCGAGCAGTACTTC
CDR3aa: CASSYLTKGEQYF

j_gene: TRBJ2-2
abundance: few
v_gene: TRBV9
len: 15
d_gene: -
CDR3nt: TGTGCCAGCAGCGGGACAGATAGGACCACCGGGGAGCTGTTTTTT
CDR3aa: CASSGTDRTTGELFF

j_gene: TRBJ2-5
abundance: many
v_gene: TRBV29-1
len: 12
d_gene: -
CDR3nt: TGCAGCGTTAGGTGGGGTCAAGAGACCCAGTACTTC
CDR3aa: CSVRWGQETQYF

j_gene: TRBJ2-7
abundance: -
v_gene: TRBV7-9
len: 14
d_gene: TRBD2
CDR3nt: TGTGCCAGCAGCTTTACTAGCGGATCCTACGAGCAGTACTTC
CDR3aa: CASSFTSGSYEQYF

j_gene: TRBJ1-1
abundance: many
v_gene: TRBV7-6
len: 15
d_gene: -
CDR3nt: TGTGCCAGCAGCTTAGTTTTGGGCAGCGGCACTGAAGCTTTCTTT
CDR3aa: CASSLVLGSGTEAFF